This T cell receptor (beta chain) was captured in a study of cytomegalovirus exposure and HLA in healthy donors. Whole-study findings and limits: In a later analysis, TCR association rates varied by HLA locus: DRB1 most, HLA-C fewest. TCR sequences were mostly rare, though some public TCRs occurred in many donors. In vitro confirmation showed a few CMV-associated chains to be CMV antigen specific. The productive fraction for most TCR beta V segments was about 90% or about 30% in an earlier analysis.

PCR primers comprised 60 Vbeta and 13 Jbeta primers. Sequencing was performed with immunoSEQ multiplex PCR; in TCRdb, only in-frame clones are kept and a portion is missing. Of 150,000 or so clones listed, 82% were seen once; the top ten hold around 1.9%. With regard to this clone: Its antigen remains unidentified.

CDR1 is LGHNA and CDR2 is YSLEER in the germline V gene. With 0 bases removed from V and 5 bases from J, the gap between germline ends came to 11 bases. This CDR3 spans 14 amino acids. Sequencing was done on a sample of PBMCs. The TCR sequence derives from a woman between 35 and 50 years old in good health and CMV-seronegative. This rearrangement joins TRBV4-3 to TRBJ2-7, with a possible D match to TRBD1 (6 bases). The CDR3 spells CASSQDQNRDEQYF. The CDR3 DNA reads as TGCGCCAGCAGCCAAGATCAGAACAGGGACGAGCAGTACTTC.